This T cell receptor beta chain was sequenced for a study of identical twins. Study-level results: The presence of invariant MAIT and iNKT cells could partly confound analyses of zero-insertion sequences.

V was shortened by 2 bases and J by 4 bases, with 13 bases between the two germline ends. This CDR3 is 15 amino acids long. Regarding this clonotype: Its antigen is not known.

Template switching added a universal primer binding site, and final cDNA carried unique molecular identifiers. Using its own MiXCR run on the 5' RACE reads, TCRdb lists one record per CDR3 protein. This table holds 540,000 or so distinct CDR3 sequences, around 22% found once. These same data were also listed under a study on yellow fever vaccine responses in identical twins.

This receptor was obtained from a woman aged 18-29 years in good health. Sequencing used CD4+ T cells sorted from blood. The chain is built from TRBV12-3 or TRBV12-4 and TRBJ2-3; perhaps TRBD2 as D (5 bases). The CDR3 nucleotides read TGTGCCAGCAGTTTACCTCCTCGGAGGTCAGATACGCAGTATTTT. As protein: CASSLPPRRSDTQYF.